A selection of T cell receptor beta chains follows, all from one sample in a study of blood T cells in healthy people across ages. In TCRdb, the 5' RACE reads were re-called with MiXCR into one record per CDR3 protein. This table has about 780,000 distinct CDR3 sequences, 20% to 30% appearing once. The same sample was also studied in work on T cells of mothers and their children.

Sequencing used blood. Receptors originate from a boy between 10 and 17 years old in good health. Both conserved end residues are part of each CDR3. D genes are given only for firm matches. Some rows mark clone size as missing; the rest say once, few, many or name a class of expanded clone.

d_gene: -; v_gene: TRBV12-3/TRBV12-4; j_gene: TRBJ2-6; abundance: -; CDR3aa: CASSLREDSLLGANVLTF; CDR3nt: TGTGCCAGCAGTCTCCGAGAGGACAGCCTGCTTGGGGCCAACGTCCTGACTTTC
d_gene: TRBD1; v_gene: TRBV5-1; j_gene: TRBJ1-4; abundance: -; CDR3aa: CASSLANRGQGEKLFF; CDR3nt: TGCGCCAGCAGCTTGGCGAACAGGGGGCAGGGTGAAAAACTGTTTTTT
d_gene: -; v_gene: TRBV30; j_gene: TRBJ2-2; abundance: -; CDR3aa: CAWSVSVLGELFF; CDR3nt: TGTGCCTGGAGTGTAAGCGTTCTCGGGGAGCTGTTTTTT
d_gene: -; v_gene: TRBV6-5; j_gene: TRBJ1-3; abundance: -; CDR3aa: CASSYSGGAGNTIYF; CDR3nt: TGTGCCAGCAGTTACTCTGGAGGGGCAGGAAACACCATATATTTT
d_gene: -; v_gene: TRBV5-1; j_gene: TRBJ2-2; abundance: few; CDR3aa: CASSLGLTPNTGELFF; CDR3nt: TGCGCCAGCAGCTTGGGGCTAACCCCGAACACCGGGGAGCTGTTTTTT
d_gene: -; v_gene: TRBV12-3/TRBV12-4; j_gene: TRBJ2-2; abundance: few; CDR3aa: CASSLAGHIHGELFF; CDR3nt: TGTGCCAGCAGTTTGGCGGGACATATCCACGGGGAGCTGTTTTTT
d_gene: -; v_gene: TRBV2; j_gene: TRBJ2-6; abundance: few; CDR3aa: CASSERGSGANVLTF; CDR3nt: TGTGCCAGCAGTGAGCGGGGATCTGGGGCCAACGTCCTGACTTTC
d_gene: -; v_gene: TRBV10-3; j_gene: TRBJ2-5; abundance: few; CDR3aa: CAIKGGETQYF; CDR3nt: TGTGCCATCAAGGGGGGAGAGACCCAGTACTTC
d_gene: TRBD1; v_gene: TRBV7-9; j_gene: TRBJ1-2; abundance: few; CDR3aa: CASSLDRGLDGYTF; CDR3nt: TGTGCCAGCAGCTTAGACAGGGGGCTGGATGGCTACACCTTC
d_gene: -; v_gene: TRBV11-2; j_gene: TRBJ2-5; abundance: -; CDR3aa: CASSLSGTVYQETQYF; CDR3nt: TGTGCCAGCAGCTTATCCGGGACTGTGTACCAAGAGACCCAGTACTTC
d_gene: -; v_gene: TRBV4-1; j_gene: TRBJ2-1; abundance: -; CDR3aa: CASSQHGLQAAFF; CDR3nt: TGCGCCAGCAGCCAACACGGCTTGCAGGCAGCCTTCTTC
d_gene: TRBD2; v_gene: TRBV3-1; j_gene: TRBJ2-1; abundance: -; CDR3aa: CASSQLASGGAYNEQFF; CDR3nt: TGTGCCAGCAGCCAGCTTGCTAGCGGGGGGGCTTACAATGAGCAGTTCTTC
d_gene: -; v_gene: TRBV7-3; j_gene: TRBJ1-1; abundance: -; CDR3aa: CASSGGANTEAFF; CDR3nt: TGTGCCAGCAGCGGAGGGGCAAACACTGAAGCTTTCTTT
d_gene: TRBD2; v_gene: TRBV29-1; j_gene: TRBJ2-5; abundance: -; CDR3aa: CSVETGTSGGARETQYF; CDR3nt: TGCAGCGTTGAAACGGGTACTAGCGGGGGGGCGAGGGAGACCCAGTACTTC
d_gene: -; v_gene: TRBV4-2; j_gene: TRBJ1-4; abundance: -; CDR3aa: CASSQEGGRERLFF; CDR3nt: TGTGCCAGCAGCCAGGAGGGGGGTCGGGAAAGACTGTTTTTT
d_gene: TRBD1; v_gene: TRBV7-3; j_gene: TRBJ2-5; abundance: many; CDR3aa: CASSAGQEETQYF; CDR3nt: TGTGCCAGCAGCGCGGGACAGGAAGAGACCCAGTACTTC
d_gene: -; v_gene: TRBV7-9; j_gene: TRBJ1-6; abundance: few; CDR3aa: CASSSSGYNSPLHF; CDR3nt: TGTGCCAGCAGCTCCTCCGGATATAATTCACCCCTCCACTTT
d_gene: -; v_gene: TRBV28; j_gene: TRBJ1-2; abundance: -; CDR3aa: CASSLAQFYGYTF; CDR3nt: TGTGCCAGCAGTTTAGCCCAGTTCTATGGCTACACCTTC
d_gene: -; v_gene: TRBV27; j_gene: TRBJ2-5; abundance: -; CDR3aa: CASSFSKEAETQYF; CDR3nt: TGCGCCAGCAGTTTCTCTAAAGAGGCAGAGACCCAGTACTTC
d_gene: TRBD2; v_gene: TRBV11-2; j_gene: TRBJ2-7; abundance: -; CDR3aa: CASSTPGGARRMYEQYF; CDR3nt: TGTGCCAGCAGCACCCCGGGGGGAGCCAGACGTATGTACGAGCAGTACTTC
d_gene: TRBD1; v_gene: TRBV5-1; j_gene: TRBJ1-2; abundance: -; CDR3aa: CASSLGTGFNYGYTF; CDR3nt: TGCGCCAGCAGCCTAGGGACAGGATTTAACTATGGCTACACCTTC
d_gene: -; v_gene: TRBV6-1; j_gene: TRBJ2-3; abundance: -; CDR3aa: CASSEVLRVTDTQYF; CDR3nt: TGTGCCAGCAGTGAAGTACTGAGAGTGACAGATACGCAGTATTTT
d_gene: TRBD1; v_gene: TRBV27; j_gene: TRBJ2-1; abundance: -; CDR3aa: CASSPGQGWDNEQFF; CDR3nt: TGTGCCAGCAGTCCTGGACAGGGGTGGGACAATGAGCAGTTCTTC
d_gene: -; v_gene: TRBV5-1; j_gene: TRBJ2-5; abundance: -; CDR3aa: CASSRLSETQYF; CDR3nt: TGCGCCAGCAGCCGCCTGTCAGAGACCCAGTACTTC
d_gene: TRBD1; v_gene: TRBV6-5; j_gene: TRBJ2-7; abundance: few; CDR3aa: CASSPGQGDPYEQYF; CDR3nt: TGTGCCAGCAGTCCCGGACAGGGGGATCCCTACGAGCAGTACTTC
d_gene: TRBD2; v_gene: TRBV5-1; j_gene: TRBJ2-3; abundance: -; CDR3aa: CASSLVLAGPPSTDTQYF; CDR3nt: TGCGCCAGCAGCTTGGTGCTAGCGGGACCTCCTAGCACAGATACGCAGTATTTT
d_gene: -; v_gene: TRBV7-9; j_gene: TRBJ2-7; abundance: -; CDR3aa: CASQPRRGSDEQYF; CDR3nt: TGTGCCAGCCAGCCTAGGAGGGGAAGCGACGAGCAGTACTTC
d_gene: -; v_gene: TRBV20-1; j_gene: TRBJ2-3; abundance: -; CDR3aa: CSARDFALGLTDTQYF; CDR3nt: TGCAGTGCTAGAGATTTTGCGTTGGGACTCACAGATACGCAGTATTTT
d_gene: TRBD1; v_gene: TRBV3-1; j_gene: TRBJ1-2; abundance: -; CDR3aa: CASSRTGGVDGYTF; CDR3nt: TGTGCCAGCAGCCGGACAGGGGGCGTCGATGGCTACACCTTC
d_gene: TRBD2; v_gene: TRBV7-2; j_gene: TRBJ2-5; abundance: few; CDR3aa: CASSEATGLASETQYF; CDR3nt: TGTGCCAGCAGCGAAGCTACGGGACTAGCCTCAGAGACCCAGTACTTC
d_gene: TRBD1; v_gene: TRBV7-9; j_gene: TRBJ2-5; abundance: many; CDR3aa: CASSLSSGQRGETQYF; CDR3nt: TGTGCCAGCAGCTTATCCTCGGGACAGAGGGGAGAGACCCAGTACTTC
d_gene: TRBD2; v_gene: TRBV25-1; j_gene: TRBJ2-7; abundance: -; CDR3aa: CASILGPARGYEQYF; CDR3nt: TGTGCCAGCATCTTGGGGCCCGCGCGGGGGTACGAGCAGTACTTC
d_gene: -; v_gene: TRBV2; j_gene: TRBJ1-1; abundance: -; CDR3aa: CASSLEGVDTEAFF; CDR3nt: TGTGCCAGCAGTCTCGAGGGGGTGGACACTGAAGCTTTCTTT
d_gene: TRBD2; v_gene: TRBV30; j_gene: TRBJ2-4; abundance: few; CDR3aa: CAWSVLRASGGENIQYF; CDR3nt: TGTGCCTGGAGTGTACTCCGGGCTAGCGGGGGGGAAAACATTCAGTACTTC
d_gene: -; v_gene: TRBV12-3/TRBV12-4; j_gene: TRBJ1-3; abundance: few; CDR3aa: CASSLDKGDTIYF; CDR3nt: TGTGCCAGCAGTTTAGACAAGGGTGACACCATATATTTT
d_gene: -; v_gene: TRBV4-1; j_gene: TRBJ2-5; abundance: few; CDR3aa: CASSQALIETQYF; CDR3nt: TGCGCCAGCAGCCAAGCCCTAATCGAGACCCAGTACTTC
d_gene: -; v_gene: TRBV27; j_gene: TRBJ1-3; abundance: few; CDR3aa: CASSLSGGAGNTIYF; CDR3nt: TGTGCCAGCAGTTTATCGGGGGGCGCGGGAAACACCATATATTTT
d_gene: TRBD1; v_gene: TRBV7-9; j_gene: TRBJ1-6; abundance: -; CDR3aa: CASSSTGGNFNSPLHF; CDR3nt: TGTGCCAGCAGCTCGACAGGGGGGAATTTTAATTCACCCCTCCACTTT
d_gene: TRBD2; v_gene: TRBV5-5; j_gene: TRBJ2-2; abundance: -; CDR3aa: CASSQTSGFRELFF; CDR3nt: TGTGCCAGCAGCCAGACTAGCGGGTTCAGGGAGCTGTTTTTT
d_gene: TRBD1; v_gene: TRBV18; j_gene: TRBJ1-3; abundance: -; CDR3aa: CASSLNRGTGNTIYF; CDR3nt: TGTGCCAGCTCACTCAACAGGGGCACTGGAAACACCATATATTTT
d_gene: -; v_gene: TRBV29-1; j_gene: TRBJ2-5; abundance: -; CDR3aa: CSGVPLSMVATQYF; CDR3nt: TGCAGCGGGGTCCCGTTGTCCATGGTCGCGACCCAGTACTTC